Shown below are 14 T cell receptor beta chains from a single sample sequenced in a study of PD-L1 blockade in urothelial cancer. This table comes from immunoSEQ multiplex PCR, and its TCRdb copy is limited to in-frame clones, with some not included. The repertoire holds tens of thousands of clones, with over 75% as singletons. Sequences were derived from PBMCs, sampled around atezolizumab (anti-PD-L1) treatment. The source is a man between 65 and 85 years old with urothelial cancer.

The CDR3 nucleotides read TGTGCCAGCAGCCGCTCAAACACGGGCTACACCTTC. Translation gives CASSRSNTGYTF. The genes are TRBV5-4 and TRBJ1-2; unclear D gene. CDR1 and CDR2 from the germline V gene are SGHNT and YYREEE (reference sequence). The CDR3 length is 12 residues. V was trimmed by 4 bases and J by 8 bases, leaving 12 bases between them.

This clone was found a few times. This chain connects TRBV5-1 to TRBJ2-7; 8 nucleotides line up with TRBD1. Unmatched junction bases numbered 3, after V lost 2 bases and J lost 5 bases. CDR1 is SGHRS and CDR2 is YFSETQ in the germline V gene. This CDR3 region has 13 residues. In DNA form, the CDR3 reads TGCGCCAGCAGCTTTGGGACAGGTAACGAGCAGTACTTC. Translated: CASSFGTGNEQYF. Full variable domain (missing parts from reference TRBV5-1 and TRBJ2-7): KAGVTQTPRYLIKTRGQQVTLSCSPISGHRSVSWYQQTPGQGLQFLFEYFSETQRNKGNFPGRFSGRQFSNSRSEMNVSTLELGDSALYLCASSFGTGNEQYFGPGTRLTVT.

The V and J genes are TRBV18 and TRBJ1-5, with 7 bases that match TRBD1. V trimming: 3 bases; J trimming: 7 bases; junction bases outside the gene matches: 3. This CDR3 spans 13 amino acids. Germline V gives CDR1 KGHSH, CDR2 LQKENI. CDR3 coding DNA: TGTGCCAGCTCACCTGGGACAGAGCAGCCCCAGCATTTT. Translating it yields CASSPGTEQPQHF.

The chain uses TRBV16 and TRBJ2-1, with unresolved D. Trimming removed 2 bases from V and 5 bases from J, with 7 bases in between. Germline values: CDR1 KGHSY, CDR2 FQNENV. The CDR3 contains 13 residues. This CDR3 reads CASSQERNNEQFF. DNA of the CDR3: TGTGCCAGCAGCCAAGAGAGAAACAATGAGCAGTTCTTC.

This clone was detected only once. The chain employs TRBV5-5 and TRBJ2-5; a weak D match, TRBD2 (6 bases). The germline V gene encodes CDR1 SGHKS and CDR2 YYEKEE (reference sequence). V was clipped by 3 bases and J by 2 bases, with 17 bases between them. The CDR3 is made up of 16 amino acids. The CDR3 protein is CASSSIPTRGQETQYF. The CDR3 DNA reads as TGTGCCAGCAGCTCGATACCGACTAGGGGACAAGAGACCCAGTACTTC.

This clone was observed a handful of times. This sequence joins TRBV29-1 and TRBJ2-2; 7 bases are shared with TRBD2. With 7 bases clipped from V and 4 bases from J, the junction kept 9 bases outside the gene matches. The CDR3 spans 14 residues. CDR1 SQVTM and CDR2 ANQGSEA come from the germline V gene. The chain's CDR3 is CSAARTRGTGELFF. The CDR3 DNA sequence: TGCAGCGCCGCAAGGACTAGGGGCACCGGGGAGCTGTTTTTT.

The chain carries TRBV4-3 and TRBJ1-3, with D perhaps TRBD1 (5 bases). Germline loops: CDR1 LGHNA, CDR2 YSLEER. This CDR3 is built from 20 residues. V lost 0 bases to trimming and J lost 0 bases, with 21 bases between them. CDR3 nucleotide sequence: TGCGCCAGCAGCCAAGATATAGGGGCCGCTTCTTCCGGCTCTGGAAACACCATATATTTT. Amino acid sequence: CASSQDIGAASSGSGNTIYF.

The chain's CDR3 is CASSQGTGGTETQYF. CDR3 in DNA: TGTGCCAGCTCACAGGGGACAGGGGGCACTGAGACCCAGTACTTC. V usage is TRBV18 and J usage is TRBJ2-5, with 12 bases identical to TRBD1. The CDR3 totals 15 residues. The J segment lost 5 bases and the V segment lost 4 bases, leaving 5 bases of the junction unmatched. The germline V gene has CDR1 KGHSH and CDR2 LQKENI.

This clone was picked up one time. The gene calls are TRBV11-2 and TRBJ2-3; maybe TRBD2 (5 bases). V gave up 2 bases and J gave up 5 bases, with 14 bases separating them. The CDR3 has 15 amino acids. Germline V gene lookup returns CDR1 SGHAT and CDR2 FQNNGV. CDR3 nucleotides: TGTGCCAGCAGCTTATATGTCGATGAGGGAGATACGCAGTATTTT. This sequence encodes CASSLYVDEGDTQYF.

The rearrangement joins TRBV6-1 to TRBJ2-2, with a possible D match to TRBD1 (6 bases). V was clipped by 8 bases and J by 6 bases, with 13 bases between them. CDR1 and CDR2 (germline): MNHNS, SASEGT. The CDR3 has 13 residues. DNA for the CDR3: TGTGCCAGCGCCCTACAGGGCCCCGGGGAGCTGTTTTTT. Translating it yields CASALQGPGELFF.

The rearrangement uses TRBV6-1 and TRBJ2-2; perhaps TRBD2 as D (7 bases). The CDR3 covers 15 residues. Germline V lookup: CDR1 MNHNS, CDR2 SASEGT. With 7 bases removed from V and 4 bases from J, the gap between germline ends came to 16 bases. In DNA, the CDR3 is TGTGCCAGCACCGAGGGGAGGGGGACCACCGGGGAGCTGTTTTTT. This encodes CASTEGRGTTGELFF.

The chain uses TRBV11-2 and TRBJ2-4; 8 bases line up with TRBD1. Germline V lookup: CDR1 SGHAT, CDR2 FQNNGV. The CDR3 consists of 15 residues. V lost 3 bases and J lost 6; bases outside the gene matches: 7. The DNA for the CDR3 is TGTGCCAGCAGCTTCCTAGGACAGGGCGGAAACATTCAGTACTTC. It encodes CASSFLGQGGNIQYF.

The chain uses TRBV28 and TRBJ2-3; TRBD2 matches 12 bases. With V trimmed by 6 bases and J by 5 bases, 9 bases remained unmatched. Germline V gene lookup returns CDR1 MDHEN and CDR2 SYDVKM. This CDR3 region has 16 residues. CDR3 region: CASSNRLAGEGDTQYF. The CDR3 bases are TGTGCCAGCAGCAACCGACTAGCGGGGGAGGGAGATACGCAGTATTTT.

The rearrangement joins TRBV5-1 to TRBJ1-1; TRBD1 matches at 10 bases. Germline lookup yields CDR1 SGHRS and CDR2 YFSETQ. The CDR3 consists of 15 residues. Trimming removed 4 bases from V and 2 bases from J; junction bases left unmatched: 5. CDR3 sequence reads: CASSPTGGTNTEAFF. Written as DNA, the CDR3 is TGCGCCAGCAGCCCGACAGGGGGCACTAACACTGAAGCTTTCTTT.